Listed below are T cell receptor beta chains from one sample, sequenced in a study of shared clonotypes between healthy human individuals. Assay: immunoSEQ multiplex PCR; the TCRdb copy retains only in-frame clones and omits some. The sample records nearly 2 million clones, less than 95% being singletons. What was sequenced was naive CD8+ T cells sorted from blood. The receptors originated from a man between 18 and 29 years old in good health. The CDR3 runs from the conserved cysteine through the conserved F or W.

v_gene | CDR3aa
TRBV5-4 | CASSLEGAAPYGYTF
TRBV9 | CASSVGGSPSHEQYF
TRBV7-2 | CASSLSRGPATNEKLFF
TRBV27 | CASMGLTKNIQYF
TRBV7-2 | CASSPSPISARPYEQYF
TRBV11-1 | CASSLHLGGTYNEQFF
TRBV27 | CASSSLGSGELFF
TRBV29-1 | CSYGTDGYEQYF
TRBV5-6 | CASSLGLAESYEQYF
TRBV11-3 | CASGAPTGYNEQFF
TRBV30 | CAWGSGATGGELFF
TRBV5-8 | CASSLDDRQGRYEQYF
TRBV5-5 | CASSLVIGLAGSYEQYF
TRBV19 | CASNGGGGTEAFF
TRBV7-9 | CASSFWDREKLFF
TRBV11-2 | CASSLVEDEKLFF
TRBV15 | CATSRDWWDSSYEQYF
TRBV5-1 | CASSNRGGNTEAFF
TRBV5-4 | CASSLRTGTYGYTF
TRBV27 | CASSLAGVNTGELFF
TRBV19 | CASSMLEGMENIQYF
TRBV7-6 | CASSPGTSGGGSPPYEQYF
TRBV7-9 | CASSQILRGRGGYTF
TRBV14 | CASSPPSSGDEETQYF
TRBV19 | CASSPDRGEETQYF
TRBV21-1 | CASSAMTARVSYEQYF
TRBV6-5 | CASRLYETDTQYF
TRBV28 | CASSSLPKGDYGYTF
TRBV6-5 | CASSYGVTDTQYF
TRBV21-1 | CASSSPALNYGYTF
TRBV27 | CASSFRQGTDTQYF
TRBV2 | CASSEGGGYPYEQYF
TRBV10-1 | CASRPAGGGHEQYF
TRBV27 | CASRSPEGTEAFF
TRBV27 | CASSLSPGTGNTEAFF
TRBV27 | CASSLVPTSGSFYEQYF
TRBV19 | CASRETGNSYEQYF
TRBV11-2 | CASSWGQGFYEQYF
TRBV4-3 | CASSQGWGGPVYNEQFF
TRBV9 | CASSVEGATDTQYF
TRBV7-9 | CASSLVVGTSVETQYF
TRBV11-2 | CASSHRGQEVYGYTF
TRBV10-2 | CASSELYEQYF
TRBV29-1 | CSVEEEAGAAYEQYF
TRBV6-1 | CASSEGQGFGTEAFF
TRBV2 | CASMSGQETQYF
TRBV14 | CASSPTGFGSQYF
TRBV10-1 | CASSANRGILNTEAFF
TRBV9 | CASRSGTGKSGNSPLHF
TRBV5-6 | CASSFDWPGASEGYTF
TRBV19 | CASSAGHLLNTGELFF
TRBV30 | CAGTEGGEYNEQFF
TRBV10-3 | CAMSSGGLYEQYF
TRBV7-3 | CASSLGANEQFF
TRBV29-1 | CSSDSGQNYEQYF